Following are 24 T cell receptor beta chains from one sample sequenced in a study of regulatory T cells in long-lasting Graves disease. Stated time point: newly diagnosed GD, antithyroid drugs for less than 3 months. TCR sequences were obtained from RNA taken from PBMCs. Arm-PCR with iRepertoire HTBI primers amplified the CDR3 regions for these TCR beta libraries. TCRdb independently ran MiXCR on the multiplex PCR reads; one entry per CDR3 protein. The table has about half a million distinct CDR3 sequences, around 13% seen once; the top ten hold over 7%. The same sample was also used in a study of T cells in Graves' hyperthyroidism and ophthalmopathy.

The specimen was peripheral blood mononuclear cells (PBMCs), collected at new diagnosis, from a patient treated with antithyroid drugs. The receptor set was obtained from a woman aged 30 to 39 with Graves disease.

This clonotype was detected ten times or more. V is TRBV10-3 and J is TRBJ2-1, with a weak D call TRBD2 (5 bases). CDR3 size: 16 residues. Trimming shortened V by 6 bases and J by 5 bases, and 20 bases separated the two germline ends. Looked up from germline, CDR1 is ENHRY and CDR2 is SYGVKD. CDR3 residues: CAISDPWASRNNEQFF. CDR3 coding DNA: TGTGCCATCAGCGACCCTTGGGCTAGCCGAAACAATGAGCAGTTCTTC.

With respect to this clonotype: A clone one base away is much larger, so this may be a read error. The rearrangement links TRBV7-9 to TRBJ1-6; D remains unclear. From germline, CDR1 is SEHNR and CDR2 FQNEAQ (reference sequence). The CDR3 consists of 12 residues. The CDR3 is CASSLNNPPLHF. The CDR3 nucleotides are TGTGCCAGCAGCTTAAATAATCCACCCCTCCACTTT.

The sample holds many counts of this clonotype. J is TRBJ2-1 and V is TRBV18; D is undetermined. CDR1 is KGHSH and CDR2 is LQKENI in the germline V gene. V lost 8 bases and J 5 bases, leaving 10 bases between the germline ends. This CDR3 contains 12 residues. The CDR3 spells CASAELHNEQFF. CDR3 DNA: TGTGCCAGCGCGGAGTTACACAATGAGCAGTTCTTC.

This clonotype was detected only a few times. The V gene is TRBV6-1, the J gene TRBJ1-2; D might be TRBD1 (6 bases). The germline V gene encodes CDR1 MNHNS and CDR2 SASEGT. Trimming left V 6 bases short and J 4 bases short, with 15 bases between. The CDR3 spans 14 residues. As DNA, the CDR3 is TGTGCCAGCAGAGGAGGACAGCAGCCCTATGGCTACACCTTC. It specifies CASRGGQQPYGYTF.

This clonotype was counted at least ten times. This chain joins TRBV7-2 and TRBJ2-7, with 7 nucleotides matching TRBD2. The CDR3 sequence is 16 residues long. Germline values: CDR1 SGHTA, CDR2 FQGNSA. V dropped 3 bases and J dropped 6; count of bases not matched to a gene: 14. The CDR3 region has the DNA TGTGCCAGCAGCTTTGATATGTGGGAGGGGAGAGGCGAGCAGTACTTC. The encoded protein is CASSFDMWEGRGEQYF.

The sample holds many counts of this clonotype. The chain has TRBV5-4 and TRBJ2-1; 11 bases map to TRBD2. CDR3 size: 18 residues. Germline trimming cut 4 bases from V and 7 bases from J; bases unmatched to any gene: 16. Germline-derived CDR1 and CDR2 are SGHNT and YYREEE (reference sequence). The CDR3 nucleotides read TGTGCCAGCAGCCCCCCCCTGAATAGCGGGGGGGGTTGGAATGAGCAGTTCTTC. Encoded protein: CASSPPLNSGGGWNEQFF.

The table lists this clonotype with a few counts. The rearrangement uses TRBV28 and TRBJ1-2; 7 bases align to TRBD1. Per germline, CDR1 MDHEN and CDR2 SYDVKM. The trim removed 5 bases at V and 3 bases at J, leaving 12 bases unmatched. The CDR3 loop spans 16 amino acids. The CDR3, as DNA: TGTGCCAGCAGTCCACTGGGACAGCCTCCTCACTATGGCTACACCTTC. Translating gives CASSPLGQPPHYGYTF.

This clonotype was found many times. The rearrangement joins TRBV7-3 to TRBJ2-3; 10 positions agree with TRBD2. V trimming: 2 bases; J trimming: 4 bases; junction bases outside the gene matches: 12. Germline V gene lookup returns CDR1 SGHTA and CDR2 FQGTGA. The CDR3 has 18 amino acids. CDR3 nucleotides: TGTGCCAGCAGCTTAGAAGGACCAGCGGGAGGGATGGCAGATACGCAGTATTTT. It yields the protein CASSLEGPAGGMADTQYF.

J is TRBJ2-1 and V is TRBV20-1; D is unresolved. CDR3 size: 13 residues. CDR1 and CDR2 (germline): DFQATT, SNEGSKA (reference sequence). V lost 2 bases to trimming and J lost 3 bases, with 8 bases between them. The CDR3 region is CSARPPHYNEQFF. CDR3 sequence (DNA): TGCAGTGCTAGACCCCCCCACTACAATGAGCAGTTCTTC.

A few counts support this clonotype. The V and J genes are TRBV5-1 and TRBJ2-7; D gene unclear. V dropped 3 bases and J dropped 5 bases, with 15 bases sitting between them. CDR3 length equals 14 residues. Germline CDR1 and CDR2: SGHRS and YFSETQ. In DNA, the CDR3 is TGCGCCAGCAGCTCGTACACGGTCGGGCACGAGCAGTACTTC. Protein: CASSSYTVGHEQYF. Looking up the rest from reference TRBV5-1 and TRBJ2-7 gives the full variable domain: KAGVTQTPRYLIKTRGQQVTLSCSPISGHRSVSWYQQTPGQGLQFLFEYFSETQRNKGNFPGRFSGRQFSNSRSEMNVSTLELGDSALYLCASSSYTVGHEQYFGPGTRLTVT.

This sequence joins TRBV7-2 and TRBJ2-1; 8 nucleotides match TRBD2. CDR3 size: 15 residues. The ends lost 6 bases at V and 5 bases at J; junction bases unmatched: 9. From germline, CDR1 is SGHTA and CDR2 FQGNSA. CDR3 loop: CASSHLAGLHNEQFF. CDR3 nucleotides: TGTGCCAGCAGTCACCTAGCGGGCCTCCACAATGAGCAGTTCTTC. Full variable domain (outside the CDR3, taken from reference TRBV7-2 and TRBJ2-1): GAGVSQSPSNKVTEKGKDVELRCDPISGHTALYWYRQSLGQGLEFLIYFQGNSAPDKSGLPSDRFSAERTGGSVSTLTIQRTQQEDSAVYLCASSHLAGLHNEQFFGPGTRLTVL.

At least ten counts were recorded for this clonotype. The rearrangement uses TRBV2 and TRBJ1-1, with a weak D call TRBD1 (5 bases). Germline V lookup: CDR1 SNHLY, CDR2 FYNNEI. Between the trimmed V and J ends, which lost 11 bases and 4 bases, there was a span of 17 bases. CDR3 length: 13 residues. CDR3 nucleotides: TGTGCCGGGGGGGTCGGGCATCGCACTGAAGCTTTCTTT. Translating it yields CAGGVGHRTEAFF. Full variable domain (missing parts from reference TRBV2 and TRBJ1-1): EPEVTQTPSHQVTQMGQEVILRCVPISNHLYFYWYRQILGQKVEFLVSFYNNEISEKSEIFDDQFSVERPDGSNFTLKIRSTKLEDSAMYFCAGGVGHRTEAFFGQGTRLTVV.

The chain uses TRBV28 and TRBJ2-4; no firm D call. Trimming removed 3 bases from V and 8 bases from J, with 11 bases in between. There are 13 residues in the CDR3. CDR1 and CDR2 from the germline V gene are MDHEN and SYDVKM. CDR3 sequence reads: CASSLVRRDIQYF. The CDR3 DNA is TGTGCCAGCAGTTTGGTTCGAAGAGACATTCAGTACTTC. Drawing the rest from reference TRBV28 and TRBJ2-4, the complete variable domain is DVKVTQSSRYLVKRTGEKVFLECVQDMDHENMFWYRQDPGLGLRLIYFSYDVKMKEKGDIPEGYSVSREKKERFSLILESASTNQTSMYLCASSLVRRDIQYFGAGTRLSVL.

This clonotype was recorded at least ten times. The chain joins TRBV27 to TRBJ2-7; possible D gene TRBD2, 6 bases. Germline loops: CDR1 MNHEY, CDR2 SMNVEV (reference sequence). Trimming pared 8 bases from V and 1 base from J, leaving 15 bases between. The CDR3 has 14 amino acids. CDR3 region: CASRWDGRSYEQYF. The DNA for the CDR3 is TGTGCCAGCCGATGGGACGGGAGATCCTACGAGCAGTACTTC.

This clonotype occurred a few times. V usage is TRBV5-1 and J usage is TRBJ2-5; 9 positions agree with TRBD1. CDR1 and CDR2 from the germline V gene are SGHRS and YFSETQ. The V segment lost 0 bases and the J segment 4 bases; nucleotides outside the gene matches: 7. The CDR3 totals 16 residues. CDR3 amino acids: CASSLARDRDPETQYF. The CDR3 DNA follows: TGCGCCAGCAGCTTGGCCCGGGACAGGGATCCAGAGACCCAGTACTTC.

This clonotype was detected ten times or more. The chain couples TRBV10-3 to TRBJ2-1, with a tentative D call TRBD1 (6 bases). Germline V CDR1 and CDR2: ENHRY, SYGVKD. The CDR3 runs to 14 residues. V dropped 11 bases and J dropped 5 bases, with 19 bases sitting between them. Here the CDR3 DNA reads TGTGCCTCAATGACCGTGGGGGCAAACAATGAGCAGTTCTTC. Encoded protein: CASMTVGANNEQFF.

This clonotype has more than one count but fewer than ten. V gene TRBV5-1 combines with J gene TRBJ1-5; 7 bases fit TRBD1. The CDR3 is 17 residues long. Germline V gene sequence: CDR1 SGHRS, CDR2 YFSETQ. V shed 0 bases, J shed 3 bases, and the junction held 9 bases outside the gene matches. This chain's CDR3 is CASSLGDSSWNNQPQHF. CDR3 in DNA: TGCGCCAGCAGCTTGGGGGACAGCTCCTGGAACAATCAGCCCCAGCATTTT.

The V and J genes are TRBV9 and TRBJ1-4; D uncertain. The CDR3 spans 15 residues. CDR1 is SGDLS and CDR2 is YYNGEE in the germline V gene. V gave up 0 bases and J gave up 5 bases, with 11 bases separating them. Here the CDR3 reads CASSVGVARNEKLFF. DNA of the CDR3: TGTGCCAGCAGCGTAGGGGTAGCCCGGAATGAAAAACTGTTTTTT.

V is TRBV9 and J is TRBJ2-7; D is undetermined. Germline CDR1 is SGDLS and CDR2 is YYNGEE. The CDR3 sequence is 14 residues long. V was clipped by 0 bases and J by 2 bases, with 9 bases between them. The CDR3 loop reads CASSVEGNPYEQYF. The CDR3 nucleotides read TGTGCCAGCAGCGTAGAAGGCAATCCCTACGAGCAGTACTTC.

The chain has TRBV19 and TRBJ2-3; 8 nucleotides match TRBD1. V shed 1 base, J shed 2 bases, and the junction held 11 bases outside the gene matches. This CDR3 is built from 18 residues. In germline, CDR1 is LNHDA, CDR2 SQIVND (reference sequence). CDR3 loop: CASSIGPGQGLHTDTQYF. CDR3 sequence (DNA): TGTGCCAGTAGTATAGGCCCTGGACAGGGCTTGCACACAGATACGCAGTATTTT.

This clonotype was picked up many times. J is TRBJ1-2 and V is TRBV19, with no clear D. The CDR3 extends over 12 amino acids. Between the trimmed V and J ends, which lost 8 bases and 8 bases, there was a span of 15 bases. Germline lookup yields CDR1 LNHDA and CDR2 SQIVND (reference sequence). In nucleotides, the CDR3 is TGTGCCAGTGGGAATGTTGCCGGAGGCTACACCTTC. Translated, it gives CASGNVAGGYTF. The complete variable domain, with remaining parts taken from reference TRBV19 and TRBJ1-2, reads DGGITQSPKYLFRKEGQNVTLSCEQNLNHDAMYWYRQDPGQGLRLIYYSQIVNDFQKGDIAEGYSVSREKKESFPLTVTSAQKNPTAFYLCASGNVAGGYTFGSGTRLTVV.

V usage is TRBV4-2 and J usage is TRBJ1-4, with a possible D match to TRBD1 (6 bases). This CDR3 is built from 14 residues. Trimming cost V 4 bases and J 4 bases, with 10 bases left between them. Per germline, CDR1 LGHNA and CDR2 YNFKEQ. The CDR3 DNA follows: TGTGCCAGCAGCCCAGACAGGAGTAATGAAAAACTGTTTTTT. Protein: CASSPDRSNEKLFF.

This clonotype was seen many times. This chain links TRBV5-8 with TRBJ1-3, with no clear D. The germline V gene has CDR1 SGHTS and CDR2 YDEGEE. The CDR3 contains 10 residues. The CDR3 is CASDGNTIYF. DNA for the CDR3: TGTGCTTCCGATGGAAACACCATATATTTT. The full variable domain, with the rest looked up from reference TRBV5-8 and TRBJ1-3, is EAGVTQSPTHLIKTRGQQATLRCSPISGHTSVYWYQQALGLGLQFLLWYDEGEERNRGNFPPRFSGRQFPNYSSELNVNALELEDSALYLCASDGNTIYFGEGSWLTVV.

This clonotype showed up many times. This chain links TRBV4-1 with TRBJ2-1; TRBD2 is a possible D gene (6 bases). V lost 0 bases and J lost 7, with 19 bases in between. The CDR3 loop spans 17 amino acids. CDR1 is MGHRA and CDR2 is YSYEKL in the germline V gene. The CDR3 nucleotides are TGCGCCAGCAGCCAAGATTGGGCAGGAGCGGGTCAAAATGAGCAGTTCTTC. This translates into CASSQDWAGAGQNEQFF.